The clone carrying this T cell receptor beta chain came up a few times. This entry belongs to a study of blood T cells in healthy people across ages. Then a second PCR, running roughly 7 to 11 cycles, was carried out with a sample-barcoded 5' primer and a J-beta primer mix. TCRdb reprocessed the 5' RACE reads with MiXCR, giving one entry per CDR3 protein. The sample contains hundreds of thousands of distinct CDR3 sequences, roughly 50% of which appear only once. CDR1 is SGHTA and CDR2 is FQGNSA in the germline V gene. With 2 bases removed from V and 3 bases from J, the gap between germline ends came to 7 bases. The CDR3 is made up of 13 amino acids.

The sequencing sample was made of blood. This clonotype was obtained from a woman aged 55-70 years in good health. This sequence joins TRBV7-2 and TRBJ1-1; no definite D call. The CDR3 region has the DNA TGTGCCAGCAGCTTAAGAAGGGACACTGAAGCTTTCTTT. This translates into CASSLRRDTEAFF.